Listed below are T cell receptor beta chains from one sample, sequenced in a study of identical twins. TCRdb processed the 5' RACE reads anew with MiXCR; each CDR3 protein has one entry. The sample holds around 960,000 distinct CDR3 sequences, around 12% seen once. These same records also appear under a second study, on yellow fever vaccine responses in identical twins.

Sequenced input: PBMCs. These TCRs come from a woman aged 18-30 years in good health. Both conserved end residues are part of each CDR3. Fields, in order: D gene, clone size, V gene, J gene, CDR3 protein, CDR3 DNA. A D gene is named only where the DNA matches it firmly. Clone size is stated in some rows and not others, as once, few, many or a class when expanded.

>NA|few|TRBV6-1|TRBJ1-6
CASSDFNRELGSPLHF
TGTGCCAGCAGTGACTTTAACAGGGAATTGGGTTCACCCCTCCACTTT
>NA|few|TRBV10-3|TRBJ1-2
CAISELGGQGFGGYTF
TGTGCCATCAGTGAACTTGGAGGCCAGGGATTTGGAGGCTACACCTTC
>NA|many|TRBV6-5|TRBJ1-5
CASNSWGQPQHF
TGTGCCAGCAATAGCTGGGGTCAGCCCCAGCATTTT
>NA|NA|TRBV25-1|TRBJ2-2
CASSPSVGELFF
TGTGCCAGCAGTCCTAGCGTCGGGGAGCTGTTTTTT
>NA|NA|TRBV7-8|TRBJ2-2
CASSLDPGATTGELFF
TGTGCCAGCAGCTTAGATCCGGGGGCGACCACCGGGGAGCTGTTTTTT
>NA|NA|TRBV5-6|TRBJ1-5
CASSLVASNQPQHF
TGTGCCAGCAGCTTGGTGGCTAGCAATCAGCCCCAGCATTTT
>NA|NA|TRBV28|TRBJ2-5
CASSSAGRGVAETQYF
TGTGCCAGCAGTTCGGCCGGCAGGGGCGTAGCAGAGACCCAGTACTTC
>NA|NA|TRBV15|TRBJ2-6
CATGQVTGANVLTF
TGTGCCACCGGTCAGGTTACTGGGGCCAACGTCCTGACTTTC
>NA|NA|TRBV20-1|TRBJ2-2
CSARPSYRVTGELFF
TGCAGTGCTAGACCTTCTTACAGGGTCACCGGGGAGCTGTTTTTT
>NA|few|TRBV20-1|TRBJ2-1
CSASDPLHNEQFF
TGCAGTGCTAGTGATCCGTTACACAATGAGCAGTTCTTC
>TRBD1|few|TRBV7-2|TRBJ2-5
CASRYRGLGETQYF
TGTGCCAGCCGCTACAGGGGGCTAGGAGAGACCCAGTACTTC
>NA|few|TRBV4-1|TRBJ1-2
CASSQGLGIGYGYTF
TGCGCCAGCAGCCAAGGATTGGGTATTGGCTATGGCTACACCTTC
>NA|few|TRBV4-2|TRBJ2-2
CASSQDGWGTPNTGELFF
TGTGCCAGCAGCCAAGATGGGTGGGGGACTCCGAACACCGGGGAGCTGTTTTTT
>NA|NA|TRBV11-2|TRBJ2-7
CASSSPRMGYEQYF
TGTGCCAGCAGCTCCCCTAGGATGGGGTACGAGCAGTACTTC
>TRBD1|NA|TRBV12-3/TRBV12-4|TRBJ2-1
CASLDRATYNEQFF
TGTGCCAGCCTAGACAGGGCAACCTACAATGAGCAGTTCTTC
>TRBD2|many|TRBV5-1|TRBJ2-1
CASSSGLAYEQFF
TGCGCCAGCAGCTCCGGACTAGCGTATGAGCAGTTCTTC
>TRBD1|NA|TRBV10-1|TRBJ1-5
CARQGLDQPQHF
TGCGCCCGACAGGGTTTAGATCAGCCCCAGCATTTT
>TRBD2|NA|TRBV7-9|TRBJ2-7
CASSSYSRGADEQYF
TGTGCCAGCAGCTCATATTCGCGGGGGGCCGACGAGCAGTACTTC
>NA|NA|TRBV27|TRBJ2-3
CASSSIFFTDTQYF
TGTGCCAGCAGCTCTATCTTTTTCACAGATACGCAGTATTTT
>NA|few|TRBV7-9|TRBJ2-1
CASSLTMSYNEQFF
TGTGCCAGCAGCTTAACCATGTCCTACAATGAGCAGTTCTTC
>TRBD1|NA|TRBV5-1|TRBJ2-5
CASSLGIRDRQTQYF
TGCGCCAGCAGCTTGGGAATCCGGGACAGACAGACCCAGTACTTC
>TRBD1|NA|TRBV11-2|TRBJ2-2
CASSFSGGANTGELSF
TGTGCCAGCAGCTTTTCAGGGGGCGCGAACACCGGGGAGCTGTCTTTT
>NA|NA|TRBV3-1|TRBJ1-2
CASSAGHGNYGYTF
TGTGCCAGCAGCGCAGGACACGGGAACTATGGCTACACCTTC
>TRBD2|NA|TRBV11-3|TRBJ2-5
CASSLKARGGETQYF
TGTGCCAGCAGCTTAAAGGCTCGCGGGGGAGAGACCCAGTACTTC
>TRBD2|few|TRBV18|TRBJ2-1
CASSPTFVAGANEQFF
TGTGCCAGCTCACCAACGTTTGTAGCGGGGGCCAATGAGCAGTTCTTC
>NA|NA|TRBV15|TRBJ2-1
CATSRVGLLNEQFF
TGTGCCACCAGCAGAGTCGGACTACTCAATGAGCAGTTCTTC
>TRBD2|once|TRBV11-2|TRBJ2-1
CASSGTSGRAFRPYEQFF
TGTGCCAGCAGCGGGACTAGCGGGAGGGCCTTTAGGCCCTACGAGCAGTTCTTC
>NA|many|TRBV24-1|TRBJ2-1
CATSDLSLNEQFF
TGTGCCACCAGTGATTTGTCCCTTAATGAGCAGTTCTTC
>TRBD2|few|TRBV6-2/TRBV6-3|TRBJ2-1
CASSYSIPGTSGRSSYNEQFF
TGTGCCAGCAGTTACTCGATCCCCGGGACTAGCGGGAGGAGCTCCTACAATGAGCAGTTCTTC
>NA|NA|TRBV5-1|TRBJ1-6
CASSLTGNFDSPLHF
TGCGCCAGCAGCTTAACAGGGAATTTTGATTCACCCCTCCACTTT
>TRBD2|NA|TRBV12-3/TRBV12-4|TRBJ2-3
CASRAAGTSGSEQYF
TGTGCCAGCAGGGCCGCCGGGACTAGCGGGAGTGAGCAGTATTTT
>NA|few|TRBV4-1|TRBJ2-1
CASSRSYAVSYNEQFF
TGCGCCAGCAGCCGGTCCTACGCGGTGTCCTACAATGAGCAGTTCTTC
>NA|few|TRBV10-2|TRBJ1-1
CASSESERRNTEAFF
TGCGCCAGCAGTGAGTCAGAGAGGAGGAACACTGAAGCTTTCTTT
>NA|few|TRBV10-3|TRBJ2-3
CAISESASKGADTQYF
TGTGCCATCAGTGAGTCCGCCTCAAAGGGGGCAGATACGCAGTATTTT
>TRBD1|few|TRBV20-1|TRBJ2-3
CSAVGTGVTDTQYF
TGCAGTGCCGTCGGGACAGGGGTAACAGATACGCAGTATTTT
>NA|few|TRBV20-1|TRBJ1-5
CSASLEGRYSNQPQHF
TGCAGTGCTAGCTTGGAGGGGAGATATAGCAATCAGCCCCAGCATTTT
>NA|few|TRBV24-1|TRBJ1-2
CATSDQGDGYTF
TGTGCCACCAGTGACCAAGGGGATGGCTACACCTTC
>TRBD2|many|TRBV24-1|TRBJ2-3
CATSGGLADTQYF
TGTGCCACCAGTGGCGGACTAGCAGATACGCAGTATTTT
>NA|few|TRBV11-3|TRBJ2-7
CASSLRAGESTYEQYF
TGTGCCAGCAGCTTAAGGGCAGGGGAATCCACCTACGAGCAGTACTTC
>NA|few|TRBV20-1|TRBJ2-2
CSARSFRGNTGELFF
TGCAGTGCTAGATCGTTCAGGGGGAACACCGGGGAGCTGTTTTTT
>TRBD2|few|TRBV5-1|TRBJ2-3
CASSSSGERTDTQYF
TGCGCCAGCAGCTCTAGCGGGGAGCGCACAGATACGCAGTATTTT
>TRBD2|NA|TRBV12-3/TRBV12-4|TRBJ2-3
CASSPRESSTDTQYF
TGTGCCAGCAGCCCGCGGGAGTCTAGCACAGATACGCAGTATTTT
>NA|NA|TRBV7-9|TRBJ1-1
CASSLRTTMNTEAFF
TGTGCCAGCAGCTTGCGGACAACCATGAACACTGAAGCTTTCTTT
>NA|NA|TRBV18|TRBJ2-5
CASSPGASGQETQYF
TGTGCCAGCTCACCCGGAGCGTCGGGGCAAGAGACCCAGTACTTC
>TRBD2|NA|TRBV11-1|TRBJ2-4
CASSLGELAGTRLAKNIQYF
TGTGCCAGCAGCTTAGGGGAACTAGCGGGAACTCGCTTGGCCAAAAACATTCAGTACTTC
>TRBD1|many|TRBV12-3/TRBV12-4|TRBJ2-2
CASSLQGTGELFF
TGTGCCAGCAGTCTACAGGGGACCGGGGAGCTGTTTTTT
>NA|few|TRBV9|TRBJ1-2
CASSVAMFSGYTF
TGTGCCAGCAGCGTAGCCATGTTTAGCGGCTACACCTTC
>NA|NA|TRBV3-1|TRBJ1-5
CASSNGPGNQPQHF
TGTGCCAGCAGCAACGGACCGGGCAATCAGCCCCAGCATTTT
>TRBD1|NA|TRBV2|TRBJ1-1
CASREQGAFAAEAFF
TGTGCCAGCAGAGAGCAGGGGGCTTTCGCCGCTGAAGCTTTCTTT
>TRBD2|NA|TRBV11-2|TRBJ2-1
CASSLERGLAGRNEQFF
TGTGCCAGCAGCTTAGAGAGGGGACTAGCGGGTCGCAATGAGCAGTTCTTC
>TRBD1|NA|TRBV5-1|TRBJ2-1
CASSLNYRTGSSYNEQFF
TGCGCCAGCAGCCTCAATTACCGGACAGGGAGCTCCTACAATGAGCAGTTCTTC
>NA|many|TRBV4-1|TRBJ2-3
CASSQEYRRGDTQYF
TGCGCCAGCAGCCAAGAGTACCGCCGCGGAGATACGCAGTATTTT
>TRBD2|few|TRBV20-1|TRBJ2-3
CSAQTSGGNTQYF
TGCAGTGCCCAAACTAGCGGGGGAAATACGCAGTATTTT
>TRBD2|few|TRBV25-1|TRBJ2-5
CASSDRLAGSLQETQYF
TGTGCCAGCAGTGACCGACTAGCGGGAAGTCTCCAAGAGACCCAGTACTTC